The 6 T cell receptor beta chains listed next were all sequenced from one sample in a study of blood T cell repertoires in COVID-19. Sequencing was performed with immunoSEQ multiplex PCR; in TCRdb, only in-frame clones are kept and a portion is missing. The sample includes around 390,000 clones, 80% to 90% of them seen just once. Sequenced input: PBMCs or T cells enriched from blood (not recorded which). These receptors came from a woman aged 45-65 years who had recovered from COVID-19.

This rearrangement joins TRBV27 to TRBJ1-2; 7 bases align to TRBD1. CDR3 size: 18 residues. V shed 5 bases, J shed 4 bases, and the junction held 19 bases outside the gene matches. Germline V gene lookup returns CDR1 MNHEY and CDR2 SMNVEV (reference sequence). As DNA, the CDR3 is TGTGCCAGCAGTCCTGAGACCCCTAGCGACAGGGCGGTCTATGGCTACACCTTC. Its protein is CASSPETPSDRAVYGYTF.

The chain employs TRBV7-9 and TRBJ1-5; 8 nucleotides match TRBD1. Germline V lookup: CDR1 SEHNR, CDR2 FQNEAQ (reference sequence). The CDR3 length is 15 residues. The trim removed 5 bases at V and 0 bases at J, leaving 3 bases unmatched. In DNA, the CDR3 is TGTGCCAGCAGCGGGACAGGAAATAGCAATCAGCCCCAGCATTTT. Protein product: CASSGTGNSNQPQHF.

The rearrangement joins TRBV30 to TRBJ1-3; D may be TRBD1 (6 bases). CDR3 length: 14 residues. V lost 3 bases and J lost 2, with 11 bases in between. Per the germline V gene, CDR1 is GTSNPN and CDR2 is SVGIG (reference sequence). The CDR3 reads CAWSAKGAGNTIYF. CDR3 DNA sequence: TGTGCCTGGAGCGCCAAGGGGGCTGGAAACACCATATATTTT.

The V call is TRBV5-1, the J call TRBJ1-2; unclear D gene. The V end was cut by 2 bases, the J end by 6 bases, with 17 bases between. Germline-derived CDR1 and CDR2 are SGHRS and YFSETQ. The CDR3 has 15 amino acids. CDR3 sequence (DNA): TGCGCCAGCAGCTTTGACGCTGTGGAGATGAATGGCTACACCTTC. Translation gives CASSFDAVEMNGYTF.

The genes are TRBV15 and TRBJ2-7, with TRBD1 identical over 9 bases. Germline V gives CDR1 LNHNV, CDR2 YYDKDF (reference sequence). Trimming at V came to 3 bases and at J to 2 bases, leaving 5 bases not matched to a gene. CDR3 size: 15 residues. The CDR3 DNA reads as TGTGCCACCAGCAGCTTACGGGACAGGGCCTACGAGCAGTACTTC. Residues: CATSSLRDRAYEQYF. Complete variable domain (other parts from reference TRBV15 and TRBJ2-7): DAMVIQNPRYQVTQFGKPVTLSCSQTLNHNVMYWYQQKSSQAPKLLFHYYDKDFNNEADTPDNFQSRRPNTSFCFLDIRSPGLGDTAMYLCATSSLRDRAYEQYFGPGTRLTVT.

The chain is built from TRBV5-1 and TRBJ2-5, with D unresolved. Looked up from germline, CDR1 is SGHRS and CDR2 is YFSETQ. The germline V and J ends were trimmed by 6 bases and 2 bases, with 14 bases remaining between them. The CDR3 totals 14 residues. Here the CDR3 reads CASMMGSAQETQYF. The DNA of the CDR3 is TGCGCCAGCATGATGGGCTCGGCGCAAGAGACCCAGTACTTC.